These T cell receptor beta chains were read from a single sample in a study of beta chain features in type 1 diabetes. Libraries were prepared by immunoSEQ multiplex PCR; TCRdb keeps only in-frame clonotypes and omits some of them. The data contain 900,000 or so clones, roughly a sixth of them singletons. The sample comprised naive CD4+ T cells from blood. The receptors here all came from a woman aged 18-29 years in good health. Both conserved end residues are part of each CDR3. A D gene is named only where the DNA matches it firmly. Expanded clones are given a class, and other clones once, few, many or no size at all.

J	size	D	V	CDR3	DNA
TRBJ1-2	few	TRBD1	TRBV4-3	CASSQVTGTGAAYGYTF	TGCGCCAGCAGCCAAGTAACTGGAACAGGGGCCGCCTATGGCTACACCTTC
TRBJ2-1	.	.	TRBV5-4	CASSPGGSVNNEQFF	TGTGCCAGCAGTCCCGGGGGTAGCGTGAACAATGAGCAGTTCTTC
TRBJ1-4	few	.	TRBV7-9	CASSLMGGRNEKLFF	TGTGCCAGCAGCTTAATGGGAGGGCGGAATGAAAAACTGTTTTTT
TRBJ2-6	.	.	TRBV18	CASSPPGVPGANVLTF	TGTGCCAGCTCACCACCAGGGGTCCCTGGGGCCAACGTCCTGACTTTC
TRBJ2-1	.	.	TRBV6-6	CASSYRQGHEQFF	TGTGCCAGCAGTTACCGGCAAGGCCATGAGCAGTTCTTC
TRBJ2-5	.	TRBD1	TRBV11-2	CASSTTGALTQYF	TGTGCCAGCAGTACTACAGGGGCCCTGACCCAGTACTTC
TRBJ2-3	.	TRBD2	TRBV5-1	CASKGGSTDTQYF	TGCGCCAGCAAAGGCGGGAGTACAGATACGCAGTATTTT
TRBJ2-7	.	TRBD1	TRBV19	CASKAGTANPYEQYF	TGTGCCAGTAAGGCTGGGACAGCGAACCCCTACGAGCAGTACTTC
TRBJ2-7	.	.	TRBV27	CASSLGRQVREQYF	TGTGCCAGCAGTTTAGGACGGCAAGTGAGGGAGCAGTACTTC
TRBJ2-1	few	TRBD1	TRBV5-1	CASSSGQLQFF	TGCGCCAGCAGCTCGGGACAGTTACAGTTCTTC
TRBJ2-1	.	.	TRBV6-5	CASSQNEYEQFF	TGTGCCAGCAGCCAAAACGAGTATGAGCAGTTCTTC
TRBJ2-3	few	.	TRBV27	CASSNSVSTDTQYF	TGTGCCAGCAGTAACAGCGTTAGCACAGATACGCAGTATTTT
TRBJ1-1	.	TRBD1	TRBV5-6	CASTFGTGSWNTEAFF	TGTGCCAGCACCTTCGGGACAGGGTCATGGAACACTGAAGCTTTCTTT
TRBJ2-7	few	.	TRBV15	CATSRELVSDEQYF	TGTGCCACCAGCAGAGAACTGGTTTCCGACGAGCAGTACTTC
TRBJ1-5	.	.	TRBV19	CASSIGLGSNQPQHF	TGTGCCAGTAGTATAGGTCTGGGTAGCAATCAGCCCCAGCATTTT
TRBJ2-1	.	.	TRBV5-6	CASSQYNEQFF	TGTGCCAGCAGTCAGTACAATGAGCAGTTCTTC
TRBJ1-1	.	.	TRBV7-9	CASSLLGTEAFF	TGTGCCAGCAGTTTACTTGGCACTGAAGCTTTCTTT
TRBJ1-1	few	.	TRBV6-6	CASSYAQTSNTEAFF	TGTGCCAGCAGTTACGCGCAGACCTCGAACACTGAAGCTTTCTTT
TRBJ1-4	few	.	TRBV2	CASRDGAGVNEKLFF	TGTGCCAGCAGAGACGGGGCGGGAGTTAATGAAAAACTGTTTTTT
TRBJ2-1	few	TRBD2	TRBV6-5	CASSPGGRAHNEQFF	TGTGCCAGCAGCCCGGGGGGGAGGGCTCACAATGAGCAGTTCTTC
TRBJ2-3	few	.	TRBV7-6	CASSLGGGNTDTQYF	TGTGCCAGCAGCTTAGGAGGGGGGAACACAGATACGCAGTATTTT
TRBJ2-5	.	TRBD2	TRBV4-2	CASSQDLGLAGETQYF	TGTGCCAGCAGCCAAGATCTAGGACTAGCGGGAGAGACCCAGTACTTC
TRBJ2-3	.	TRBD2	TRBV27	CASSYQWGTSGSPWVDTQYF	TGTGCCAGCAGTTACCAGTGGGGGACTAGCGGGAGCCCTTGGGTTGATACGCAGTATTTT
TRBJ2-3	few	.	TRBV2	CASSPRADTQYF	TGTGCCAGCAGCCCGCGGGCAGATACGCAGTATTTT
TRBJ2-1	.	.	TRBV4-2	CASSQDPAASYNEQFF	TGTGCCAGCAGCCAAGATCCAGCCGCCTCCTACAATGAGCAGTTCTTC
TRBJ2-7	few	TRBD2	TRBV29-1	CSVGLAGYEQYF	TGCAGCGTTGGACTAGCGGGCTACGAGCAGTACTTC
TRBJ2-7	few	TRBD1	TRBV7-9	CASSSRSGTGNGEQYF	TGTGCCAGCAGCTCAAGATCCGGGACAGGGAATGGCGAGCAGTACTTC
TRBJ1-2	.	.	TRBV18	CASSPDQSGDGYTF	TGTGCCAGCTCACCCGATCAGTCCGGAGATGGCTACACCTTC